These 21 T cell receptor beta chains were sequenced from one sample in a study of shared clonotypes between healthy human individuals (dated by TCRdb to 2019 to 2021). The library was produced with the immunoSEQ multiplex PCR assay. As stored in TCRdb, this immuneACCESS dataset retains in-frame rearrangements with V and J assigned. A fraction of the clones does not appear; measured against another copy, unresolved V genes explain less than half of the discrepancy, and the remainder lacks a known reason. This sample gives roughly 700,000 clones in total; about 74% of them show up just once. Of the sample, about 1.7% is held by the ten largest clones. Sequencing was carried out using memory CD4+ T cells sorted from blood. The sample's cell subset or site label is to be understood as: CD45RA-negative fraction. The receptor set was obtained from a woman younger than 45 in good health.

This clone was found a few times. J is TRBJ1-5 and V is TRBV6-1; D is ambiguous. Germline V CDR1 and CDR2: MNHNS, SASEGT. The V and J ends lost 2 bases and 0 bases respectively, with 26 bases between them. The CDR3 runs 21 residues. The DNA of the CDR3 is TGTGCCAGCAGTGAACTTGGGGTCTTCCGCGGGCTATTAAATAGCAATCAGCCCCAGCATTTT. Protein product: CASSELGVFRGLLNSNQPQHF.

CDR3 bases: TGTGCCAGCAGTCGGGACAGGGGTCAGCCCCAGCATTTT. Protein product: CASSRDRGQPQHF. V is TRBV2 and J is TRBJ1-5, with 10 bases identical to TRBD1. CDR3 size: 13 residues. CDR1 and CDR2 from the germline V gene are SNHLY and FYNNEI. The V segment lost 5 bases and the J segment 6 bases; nucleotides outside the gene matches: 1.

Concerning this clone: The same CDR3 can be traced to other DNA sequences in this sample. The gene calls are TRBV7-2 and TRBJ2-1; TRBD2 aligns across 11 bases. Germline CDR1 is SGHTA and CDR2 is FQGNSA. The junction had 2 bases not matched to a gene; V was cut back by 1 base and J by 3 bases. CDR3 length equals 16 residues. CDR3 loop: CASSLGGLAVYNEQFF. The CDR3 DNA sequence: TGTGCCAGCAGCTTAGGGGGACTAGCGGTCTACAATGAGCAGTTCTTC.

V usage is TRBV2 and J usage is TRBJ2-2; 7 bases are a match to TRBD1. The CDR3 runs to 13 residues. Germline CDR1 is SNHLY and CDR2 is FYNNEI. V lost 7 bases and J lost 6; bases outside the gene matches: 5. CDR3 coding DNA: TGTGCCAGCAAAGGGACAGAGGCCGGGGAGCTGTTTTTT. Its translation is CASKGTEAGELFF. The whole variable domain, filled in from reference TRBV2 and TRBJ2-2, reads EPEVTQTPSHQVTQMGQEVILRCVPISNHLYFYWYRQILGQKVEFLVSFYNNEISEKSEIFDDQFSVERPDGSNFTLKIRSTKLEDSAMYFCASKGTEAGELFFGEGSRLTVL.

The chain links TRBV6-4 to TRBJ2-2; the D gene is possibly TRBD2 (5 bases). Trimming removed 7 bases at V and 0 bases at J, with 18 bases between. CDR3 size: 17 residues. In germline, CDR1 is MRHNA, CDR2 SNTAGT. The CDR3 loop reads CASMRVAGQANTGELFF. The CDR3 DNA reads as TGTGCCAGCATGAGGGTTGCGGGCCAGGCGAACACCGGGGAGCTGTTTTTT.

The J gene is TRBJ1-4, the V gene TRBV5-1; D unclear. Germline lookup yields CDR1 SGHRS and CDR2 YFSETQ. This CDR3 has 15 amino acids. Trimming removed 4 bases from V and 0 bases from J, with 10 bases in between. This chain's CDR3 is CASSVGGATNEKLFF. In DNA form, the CDR3 reads TGCGCCAGCAGCGTCGGCGGGGCAACTAATGAAAAACTGTTTTTT.

This chain connects TRBV28 to TRBJ1-5; D gene ambiguous. The CDR3 extends over 14 amino acids. The V and J ends lost 4 bases and 1 base respectively, with 8 bases between them. CDR1 MDHEN and CDR2 SYDVKM come from the germline V gene. The CDR3 region has the DNA TGTGCCAGCAGTTCGGACCGCAGCAATCAGCCCCAGCATTTT. Translated, it gives CASSSDRSNQPQHF. Full variable domain (missing parts from reference TRBV28 and TRBJ1-5): DVKVTQSSRYLVKRTGEKVFLECVQDMDHENMFWYRQDPGLGLRLIYFSYDVKMKEKGDIPEGYSVSREKKERFSLILESASTNQTSMYLCASSSDRSNQPQHFGDGTRLSIL.

A word on this clone: Other DNA sequences within the sample encode an identical CDR3. The rearrangement uses TRBV19 and TRBJ1-5; D gene unclear. The CDR3 sequence is 12 residues long. Germline CDR1 reads LNHDA; CDR2 reads SQIVND (reference sequence). The V and J ends lost 6 bases and 4 bases respectively, with 7 bases between them. The CDR3 DNA sequence: TGTGCCAGTAGGACGGATAATCAGCCCCAGCATTTT. It encodes CASRTDNQPQHF.

V is TRBV29-1 and J is TRBJ2-3; D may be TRBD2 (6 bases). V lost 3 bases and J 3 bases, leaving 16 bases between the germline ends. CDR3 length equals 15 residues. Per germline, CDR1 SQVTM and CDR2 ANQGSEA. As DNA, the CDR3 is TGCAGCGTTGAGGCAGGCTTGGGGGGAACAGATACGCAGTATTTT. Its protein product is CSVEAGLGGTDTQYF.

This clone occurred a few times. V is TRBV7-2 and J is TRBJ1-5; TRBD1 aligns across 8 bases. Germline V gene lookup returns CDR1 SGHTA and CDR2 FQGNSA. CDR3 length: 15 amino acids. V shed 4 bases, J shed 0 bases, and the junction held 2 bases outside the gene matches. CDR3 bases: TGTGCCAGCAGCTATGACAGGGGTAGCAATCAGCCCCAGCATTTT. Its translation is CASSYDRGSNQPQHF.

Turning to this clone: The junction differs from germline at one of its ends, possibly a read error. This chain links TRBV28 with TRBJ1-6, with 9 nucleotides matching TRBD1. From germline, CDR1 is MDHEN and CDR2 SYDVKM. The CDR3 consists of 11 residues. Here the CDR3 DNA reads TGCGGGACAGGGAGTAATTCACCCCTCCACTTT. Its protein product is CGTGSNSPLHF. The variable domain in full, with the rest retrieved from reference TRBV28 and TRBJ1-6, is DVKVTQSSRYLVKRTGEKVFLECVQDMDHENMFWYRQDPGLGLRLIYFSYDVKMKEKGDIPEGYSVSREKKERFSLILESASTNQTSMYLCGTGSNSPLHFGNGTRLTVT.

CDR3 coding DNA: TGTGCCAGCAGTTCTCTAGCGGGAGTAGGAACAGATACGCAGTATTTT. Its translation is CASSSLAGVGTDTQYF. The V gene is TRBV27, the J gene TRBJ2-3; TRBD2 matches 10 bases. This CDR3 is 16 amino acids long. With V trimmed by 4 bases and J by 3 bases, 7 bases remained unmatched. Germline values: CDR1 MNHEY, CDR2 SMNVEV (reference sequence).

This clone has at least ten counts. The J gene is TRBJ2-2, the V gene TRBV19, with D hard to call. This CDR3 has 15 amino acids. V was cut by 1 base and J by 1 base, with 7 bases left in between. Germline-derived CDR1 and CDR2 are LNHDA and SQIVND (reference sequence). This CDR3 reads CASSIVNLNTGELFF. The CDR3 DNA reads as TGTGCCAGTAGTATAGTAAACTTGAACACCGGGGAGCTGTTTTTT.

V gene TRBV4-1 combines with J gene TRBJ1-2, with 7 bases fitting TRBD1. J was trimmed by 4 bases and V by 1 base; bases with no gene match: 6. Germline CDR1 reads MGHRA; CDR2 reads YSYEKL. CDR3 length: 15 residues. Here the CDR3 DNA reads TGCGCCAGCAGCCAAGTCGGAGGGGGCGGCTATGGCTACACCTTC. Encoded protein: CASSQVGGGGYGYTF.

The chain uses TRBV13 and TRBJ1-3; no firm D call. CDR1 and CDR2 (germline): PRHDT, FYEKMQ (reference sequence). The length of the CDR3 is 14 residues. With 5 bases removed from V and 0 bases from J, the gap between germline ends came to 8 bases. The CDR3 nucleotides read TGTGCCAGCAGCCGTAGCGTCTCTGGAAACACCATATATTTT. Translation gives CASSRSVSGNTIYF.

The CDR3 coding sequence is TGTGCCAGCGGAGGAACTAGCGGGACGAACACCGGGGAGCTGTTTTTT. As protein: CASGGTSGTNTGELFF. The chain recombines TRBV6-6 with TRBJ2-2; 10 bases fit TRBD2. Looked up from germline, CDR1 is MNHNY and CDR2 is SVGAGI (reference sequence). V lost 8 bases, J lost 0 bases, and 6 bases stayed unmatched. CDR3 length: 16 amino acids.

V usage is TRBV10-3 and J usage is TRBJ1-1, with 9 bases fitting TRBD1. With V trimmed by 8 bases and J by 1 base, 5 bases remained unmatched. The germline V gene has CDR1 ENHRY and CDR2 SYGVKD. The CDR3 spans 14 residues. CDR3 sequence reads: CAIGTGITNTEAFF. The CDR3 DNA reads TGTGCCATCGGGACAGGGATAACGAACACTGAAGCTTTCTTT.

V is TRBV6-1 and J is TRBJ1-3; the D is unclear. Trimming removed 4 bases at V and 0 bases at J, with 10 bases between. Germline values: CDR1 MNHNS, CDR2 SASEGT. The CDR3 totals 15 residues. The CDR3 sequence is CASSVTASSGNTIYF. As DNA, the CDR3 is TGTGCCAGCAGTGTTACGGCGAGCTCTGGAAACACCATATATTTT.

The rearrangement joins TRBV5-1 to TRBJ1-1; D is ambiguous. CDR3 length: 14 residues. Trimming removed 0 bases from V and 1 base from J, with 7 bases in between. CDR1 and CDR2 from the germline V gene are SGHRS and YFSETQ. CDR3 protein: CASSLGEWNTEAFF. As DNA, the CDR3 is TGCGCCAGCAGCTTGGGGGAGTGGAACACTGAAGCTTTCTTT.

The J gene is TRBJ2-5, the V gene TRBV9, with D possibly being TRBD2 (6 bases). This CDR3 has 17 amino acids. V lost 0 bases to trimming and J lost 3 bases, with 18 bases between them. CDR1 and CDR2 (germline): SGDLS, YYNGEE. Here the CDR3 DNA reads TGTGCCAGCAGCGTAGTTTCTAGCGTGTTGGGGAAAGAGACCCAGTACTTC. Its protein is CASSVVSSVLGKETQYF.

The chain employs TRBV7-6 and TRBJ2-5; 8 bases fit TRBD1. Germline V gene data show CDR1 as SGHVS and CDR2 as FNYEAQ. The CDR3 covers 17 residues. The trim removed 1 base at V and 7 bases at J, leaving 14 bases unmatched. Written as DNA, the CDR3 is TGTGCCAGCAGCTTAGACGGGGCAGGGGGCTATACCGGGACCCAGTACTTC. This gives the protein CASSLDGAGGYTGTQYF.